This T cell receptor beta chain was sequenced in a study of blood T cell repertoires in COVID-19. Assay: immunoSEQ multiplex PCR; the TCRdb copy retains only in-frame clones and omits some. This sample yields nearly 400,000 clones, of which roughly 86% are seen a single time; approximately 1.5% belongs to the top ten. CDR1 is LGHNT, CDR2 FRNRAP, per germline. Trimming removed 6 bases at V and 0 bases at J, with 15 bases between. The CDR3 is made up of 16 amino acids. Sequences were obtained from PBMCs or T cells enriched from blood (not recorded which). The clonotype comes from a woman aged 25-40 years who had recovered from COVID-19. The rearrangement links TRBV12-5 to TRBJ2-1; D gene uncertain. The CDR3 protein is CASGSPAETSYNEQFF. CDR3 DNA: TGTGCTAGTGGGTCTCCCGCGGAGACCTCCTACAATGAGCAGTTCTTC. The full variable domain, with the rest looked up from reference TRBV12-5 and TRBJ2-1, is DARVTQTPRHKVTEMGQEVTMRCQPILGHNTVFWYRQTMMQGLELLAYFRNRAPLDDSGMPKDRFSAEMPDATLATLKIQPSEPRDSAVYFCASGSPAETSYNEQFFGPGTRLTVL.